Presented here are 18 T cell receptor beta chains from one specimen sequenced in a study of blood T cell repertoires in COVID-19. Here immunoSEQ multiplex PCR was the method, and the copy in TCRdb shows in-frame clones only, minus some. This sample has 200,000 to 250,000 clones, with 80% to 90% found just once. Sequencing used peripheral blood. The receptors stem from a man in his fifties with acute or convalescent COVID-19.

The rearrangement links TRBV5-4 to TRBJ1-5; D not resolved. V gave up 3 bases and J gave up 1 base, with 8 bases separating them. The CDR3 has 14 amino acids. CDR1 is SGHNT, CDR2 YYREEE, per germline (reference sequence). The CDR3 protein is CASSSGGSNQPQHF. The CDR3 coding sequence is TGTGCCAGCAGCTCGGGTGGCAGCAATCAGCCCCAGCATTTT. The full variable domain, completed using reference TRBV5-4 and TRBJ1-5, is ETGVTQSPTHLIKTRGQQVTLRCSSQSGHNTVSWYQQALGQGPQFIFQYYREEENGRGNFPPRFSGLQFPNYSSELNVNALELDDSALYLCASSSGGSNQPQHFGDGTRLSIL.

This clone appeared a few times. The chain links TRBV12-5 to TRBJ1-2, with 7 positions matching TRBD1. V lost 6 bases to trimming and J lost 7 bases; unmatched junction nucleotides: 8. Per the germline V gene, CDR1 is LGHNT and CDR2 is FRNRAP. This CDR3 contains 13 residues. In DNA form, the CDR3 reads TGTGCTAGTGGACGAATACAGGGGCTTGGCTACACCTTC. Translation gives CASGRIQGLGYTF.

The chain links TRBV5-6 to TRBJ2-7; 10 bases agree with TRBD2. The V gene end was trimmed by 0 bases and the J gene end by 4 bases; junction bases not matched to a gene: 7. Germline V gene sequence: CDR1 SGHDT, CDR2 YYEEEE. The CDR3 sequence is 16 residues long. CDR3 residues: CASSLEASGRRYEQYF. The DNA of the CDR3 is TGTGCCAGCAGCTTGGAAGCTAGCGGGAGAAGGTACGAGCAGTACTTC. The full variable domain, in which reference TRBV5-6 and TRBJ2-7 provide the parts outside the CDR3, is DAGVTQSPTHLIKTRGQQVTLRCSPKSGHDTVSWYQQALGQGPQFIFQYYEEEERQRGNFPDRFSGHQFPNYSSELNVNALLLGDSALYLCASSLEASGRRYEQYFGPGTRLTVT.

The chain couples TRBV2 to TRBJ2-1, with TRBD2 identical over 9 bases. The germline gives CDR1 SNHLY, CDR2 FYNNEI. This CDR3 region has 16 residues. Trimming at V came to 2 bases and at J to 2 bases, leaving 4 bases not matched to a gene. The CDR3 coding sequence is TGTGCCAGCAGTGAATGGGCGGGAGGGACCTACAATGAGCAGTTCTTC. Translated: CASSEWAGGTYNEQFF.

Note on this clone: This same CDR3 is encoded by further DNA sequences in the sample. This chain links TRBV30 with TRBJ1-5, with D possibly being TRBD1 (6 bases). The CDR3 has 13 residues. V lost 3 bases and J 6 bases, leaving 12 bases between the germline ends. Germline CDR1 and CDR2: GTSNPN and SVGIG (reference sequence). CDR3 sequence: CAWSRQGSQPQHF. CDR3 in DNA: TGTGCCTGGAGCCGTCAGGGGAGTCAGCCCCAGCATTTT.

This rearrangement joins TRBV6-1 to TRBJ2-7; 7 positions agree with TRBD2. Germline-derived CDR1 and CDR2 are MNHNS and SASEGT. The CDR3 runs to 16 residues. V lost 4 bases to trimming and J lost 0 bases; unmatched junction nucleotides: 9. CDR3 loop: CASSVPPGTTSYEQYF. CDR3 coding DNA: TGTGCCAGCAGTGTACCCCCCGGGACTACCTCCTACGAGCAGTACTTC.

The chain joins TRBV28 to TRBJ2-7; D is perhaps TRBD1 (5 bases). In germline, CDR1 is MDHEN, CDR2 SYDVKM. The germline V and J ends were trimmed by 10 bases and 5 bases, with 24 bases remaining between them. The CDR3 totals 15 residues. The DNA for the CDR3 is TGTGCCACGTGCCCACCGCAGGGTTCCAGCGACGAGCAGTACTTC. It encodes CATCPPQGSSDEQYF.

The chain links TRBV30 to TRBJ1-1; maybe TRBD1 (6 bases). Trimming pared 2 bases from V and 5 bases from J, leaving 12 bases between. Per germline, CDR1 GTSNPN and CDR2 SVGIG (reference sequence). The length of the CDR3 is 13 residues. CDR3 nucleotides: TGTGCCTGGAGTAGGGGGATGGTAACTGAAGCTTTCTTT. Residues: CAWSRGMVTEAFF. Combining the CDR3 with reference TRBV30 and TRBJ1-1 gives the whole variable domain SQTIHQWPATLVQPVGSPLSLECTVEGTSNPNLYWYRQAAGRGLQLLFYSVGIGQISSEVPQNLSASRPQDRQFILSSKKLLLSDSGFYLCAWSRGMVTEAFFGQGTRLTVV.

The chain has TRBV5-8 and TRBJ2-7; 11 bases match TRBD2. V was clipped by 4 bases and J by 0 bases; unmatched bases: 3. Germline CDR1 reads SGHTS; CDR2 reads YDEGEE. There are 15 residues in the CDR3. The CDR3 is CASSPGLAASYEQYF. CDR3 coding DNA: TGTGCCAGCAGCCCGGGACTAGCGGCCTCCTACGAGCAGTACTTC. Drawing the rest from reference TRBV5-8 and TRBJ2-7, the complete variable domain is EAGVTQSPTHLIKTRGQQATLRCSPISGHTSVYWYQQALGLGLQFLLWYDEGEERNRGNFPPRFSGRQFPNYSSELNVNALELEDSALYLCASSPGLAASYEQYFGPGTRLTVT.

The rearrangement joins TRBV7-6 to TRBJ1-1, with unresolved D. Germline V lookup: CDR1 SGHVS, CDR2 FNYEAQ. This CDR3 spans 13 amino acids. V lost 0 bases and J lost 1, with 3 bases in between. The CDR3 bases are TGTGCCAGCAGCTTAGCCGGGAACACTGAAGCTTTCTTT. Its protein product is CASSLAGNTEAFF.

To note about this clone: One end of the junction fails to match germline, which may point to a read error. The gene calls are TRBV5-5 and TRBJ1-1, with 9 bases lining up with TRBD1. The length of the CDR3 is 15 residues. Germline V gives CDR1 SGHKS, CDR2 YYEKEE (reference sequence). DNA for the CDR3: TGTGCCAGCAGCCCCCGTCCCGGGACAGGGCTCCACTCCAATTTT. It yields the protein CASSPRPGTGLHSNF.

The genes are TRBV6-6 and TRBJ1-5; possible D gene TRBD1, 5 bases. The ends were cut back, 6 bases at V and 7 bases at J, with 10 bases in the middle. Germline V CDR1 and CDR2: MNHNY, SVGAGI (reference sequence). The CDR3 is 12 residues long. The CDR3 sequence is CASSDSGQPQHF. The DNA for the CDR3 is TGTGCCAGCAGCGACAGTGGACAGCCCCAGCATTTT.

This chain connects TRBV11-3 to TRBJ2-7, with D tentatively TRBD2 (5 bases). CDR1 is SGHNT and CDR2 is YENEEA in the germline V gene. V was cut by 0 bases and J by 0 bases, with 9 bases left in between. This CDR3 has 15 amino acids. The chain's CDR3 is CASSLDRLTSYEQYF. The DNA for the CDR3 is TGTGCCAGCAGCTTAGACAGACTAACCTCCTACGAGCAGTACTTC.

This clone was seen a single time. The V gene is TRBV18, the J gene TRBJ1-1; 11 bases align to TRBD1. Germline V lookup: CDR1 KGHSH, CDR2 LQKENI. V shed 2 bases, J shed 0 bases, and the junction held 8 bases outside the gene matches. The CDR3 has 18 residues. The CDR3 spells CASSPRGQGDFMNTEAFF. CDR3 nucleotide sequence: TGTGCCAGCTCACCAAGGGGACAGGGGGATTTCATGAACACTGAAGCTTTCTTT.

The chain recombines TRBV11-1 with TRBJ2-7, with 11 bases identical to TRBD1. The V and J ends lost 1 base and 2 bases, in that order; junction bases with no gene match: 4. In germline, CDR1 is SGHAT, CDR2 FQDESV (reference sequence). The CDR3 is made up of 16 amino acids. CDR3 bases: TGTGCCAGCAGCTTAGAGGGACAGGGGGAACCCTACGAGCAGTACTTC. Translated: CASSLEGQGEPYEQYF.

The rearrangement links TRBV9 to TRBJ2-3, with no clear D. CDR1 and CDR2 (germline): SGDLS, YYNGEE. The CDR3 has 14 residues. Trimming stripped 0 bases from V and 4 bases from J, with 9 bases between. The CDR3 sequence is CASSVGSGSDTQYF. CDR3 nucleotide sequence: TGTGCCAGCAGCGTAGGGAGTGGGTCAGATACGCAGTATTTT.

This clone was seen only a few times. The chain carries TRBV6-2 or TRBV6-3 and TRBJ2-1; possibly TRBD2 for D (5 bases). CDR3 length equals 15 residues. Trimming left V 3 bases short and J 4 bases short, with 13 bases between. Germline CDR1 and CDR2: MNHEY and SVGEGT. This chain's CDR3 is CASSYLASRYNEQFF. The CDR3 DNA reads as TGTGCCAGCAGTTATTTAGCGTCCCGATACAATGAGCAGTTCTTC.

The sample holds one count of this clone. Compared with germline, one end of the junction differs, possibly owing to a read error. The CDR3: CASSFRTGDNSPLHF. As DNA, the CDR3 is TGCGCCAGCAGCTTCCGGACAGGGGATAACTCACCCCTCCACTTT. The chain is built from TRBV5-1 and TRBJ1-6; 9 bases align to TRBD1. The germline CDR1 and CDR2 sequences are SGHRS and YFSETQ. The CDR3 runs to 15 residues.